This T cell receptor beta chain was sequenced during a study of CD8+ T cells in alopecia areata. The investigators collected lesional scalp punch biopsies and peripheral blood from alopecia areata patients. Study observations and caveats: Affected scalp, especially in alopecia totalis/universalis, had a higher clonality than normal scalp did.

Sequencing templates came from extracted RNA that was reverse transcribed into cDNA. Generated by immunoSEQ multiplex PCR, the TCRdb table keeps only in-frame clones and is missing some. The sample lists 140,000 to 150,000 clones, 40% to 55% occurring once. The CDR3 covers 16 residues. With 3 bases clipped from V and 2 bases from J, the junction kept 3 bases outside the gene matches. The germline V gene encodes CDR1 SGHRS and CDR2 YFSETQ. With regard to this clone: Its antigen remains unidentified.

The chain uses TRBV5-1 and TRBJ2-3, with 13 bases identical to TRBD2. Sequences were derived from CD4+ T cells sorted from blood, sampled at week 0. The receptor was derived from a human donor with alopecia areata. The DNA for the CDR3 is TGCGCCAGCAGCTCGGGACTAGCGGGGTACACAGATACGCAGTATTTT. This gives the protein CASSSGLAGYTDTQYF. Using reference TRBV5-1 and TRBJ2-3 for the parts outside the CDR3, the full variable domain is KAGVTQTPRYLIKTRGQQVTLSCSPISGHRSVSWYQQTPGQGLQFLFEYFSETQRNKGNFPGRFSGRQFSNSRSEMNVSTLELGDSALYLCASSSGLAGYTDTQYFGPGTRLTVL.